Shown below are 21 T cell receptor beta chains from a single sample sequenced in a study of T cells in Graves' hyperthyroidism and ophthalmopathy. Template material for amplifying TCR beta CDR3 regions consisted of RNA transcripts. First-round RT-PCR of the TCR CDR3 relied on the HTBI primer set. Via MiXCR, TCRdb re-called the multiplex PCR reads, giving one row per CDR3 protein. The repertoire holds a few hundred thousand distinct CDR3 sequences, with 13% as singletons. The sample was blood. The receptors originated from a young man with Graves' hyperthyroidism that later progressed to Graves' ophthalmopathy.

This clonotype was counted a few times. V gene TRBV7-9 combines with J gene TRBJ1-1; the D gene is possibly TRBD1 (6 bases). V lost 5 bases and J lost 0, with 13 bases in between. Germline assignment: CDR1 SEHNR and CDR2 FQNEAQ (reference sequence). CDR3 length equals 15 residues. The CDR3 spells CASSTGGILNTEAFF. The CDR3, as DNA: TGTGCCAGCAGCACGGGGGGCATCCTGAACACTGAAGCTTTCTTT.

The chain combines TRBV5-1 with TRBJ2-2, with D possibly matching TRBD1 (5 bases). V lost 7 bases to trimming and J lost 6 bases, with 13 bases between them. The CDR3 length is 13 residues. Germline lookup yields CDR1 SGHRS and CDR2 YFSETQ. The CDR3 region is CASCPPGSGELFF. CDR3 nucleotide sequence: TGCGCCAGCTGCCCCCCAGGGTCCGGGGAGCTGTTTTTT.

The chain uses TRBV3-1 and TRBJ2-7; the D gene is possibly TRBD2 (5 bases). V was cut by 3 bases and J by 4 bases, with 19 bases left in between. This CDR3 comprises 16 residues. Germline-derived CDR1 and CDR2 are LGHDT and YNNKEL (reference sequence). The chain's CDR3 is CASSHSSRGWSYEQYF. For the CDR3, the DNA is TGTGCCAGCAGCCATTCCTCCCGGGGATGGTCTTACGAGCAGTACTTC.

This clonotype was recorded at least ten times. This sequence joins TRBV30 and TRBJ1-1, with 8 bases matching TRBD1. The trim removed 3 bases at V and 6 bases at J, leaving 3 bases unmatched. The CDR3 runs 12 residues. The germline V gene encodes CDR1 GTSNPN and CDR2 SVGIG (reference sequence). In nucleotides, the CDR3 is TGTGCCTGGAGCACAGGGGGACCTGAAGCTTTCTTT. This sequence encodes CAWSTGGPEAFF.

A few counts support this clonotype. This sequence joins TRBV11-3 and TRBJ2-4, with 10 bases aligning to TRBD2. The CDR3 contains 12 residues. Looked up from germline, CDR1 is SGHNT and CDR2 is YENEEA. V shed 10 bases and J 11 bases; nucleotides not matched to a gene: 8. This chain's CDR3 is CATAGTSVLQYF. CDR3 sequence (DNA): TGTGCCACCGCCGGGACTAGCGTCCTTCAGTACTTC.

As for this clonotype: The junction departs from germline at one end; a sequencing error may be responsible. The chain links TRBV4-2 to TRBJ2-6; perhaps TRBD1 as D (5 bases). CDR3 length equals 16 residues. Per the germline V gene, CDR1 is LGHNA and CDR2 is YNFKEQ. The CDR3 bases are TGTGCCAGCAGCCAAGACCTAGAGTCTGGGGCCGACGTCCTGACTTTC. It is translated as CASSQDLESGADVLTF.

At least ten counts were recorded for this clonotype. The chain combines TRBV10-3 with TRBJ1-2, with D tentatively TRBD1 (5 bases). With 4 bases removed from V and 6 bases from J, the gap between germline ends came to 12 bases. The CDR3 totals 13 residues. CDR1 is ENHRY, CDR2 SYGVKD, per germline. The CDR3 region has the DNA TGTGCCATCAGTGTCTCCAGGGAAGATGGCTACACCTTC. Translation: CAISVSREDGYTF.

This clonotype has at least ten counts. The V gene is TRBV10-3, the J gene TRBJ2-7; TRBD1 agrees at 10 bases. Germline CDR1 ENHRY, CDR2 SYGVKD. V lost 8 bases to trimming and J lost 1 base; unmatched junction nucleotides: 8. The length of the CDR3 is 15 residues. For the CDR3, the DNA is TGTGCCATCGCACCGGGACAGGGGATATCCTACGAGCAGTACTTC. Protein product: CAIAPGQGISYEQYF.

This chain joins TRBV19 and TRBJ2-5; 10 nucleotides line up with TRBD2. J gave up 3 bases and V 1 base, and 8 bases lay outside the gene matches. The CDR3 runs to 17 residues. CDR1 is LNHDA, CDR2 SQIVND, per germline (reference sequence). CDR3 in amino acids: CASSIGLAGLGKETQYF. The CDR3 DNA follows: TGTGCCAGTAGTATAGGACTAGCGGGTTTGGGGAAAGAGACCCAGTACTTC. Full variable domain (remainder filled in from reference TRBV19 and TRBJ2-5): DGGITQSPKYLFRKEGQNVTLSCEQNLNHDAMYWYRQDPGQGLRLIYYSQIVNDFQKGDIAEGYSVSREKKESFPLTVTSAQKNPTAFYLCASSIGLAGLGKETQYFGPGTRLLVL.

V usage is TRBV15 and J usage is TRBJ1-5; D gene ambiguous. CDR1 is LNHNV, CDR2 YYDKDF, per germline (reference sequence). Between the trimmed V and J ends, which lost 4 bases and 1 base, there was a span of 11 bases. The CDR3 spans 15 residues. The DNA for the CDR3 is TGTGCCACCAGCAAAGGAGGGATAAGCAATCAGCCCCAGCATTTT. Protein: CATSKGGISNQPQHF.

This clonotype was detected many times. The V and J genes are TRBV12-3 or TRBV12-4 and TRBJ1-5; D is unclear. V gave up 5 bases and J gave up 3 bases, with 14 bases separating them. CDR3 size: 15 residues. The CDR3 DNA follows: TGTGCCAGCAGTCACGGACGGACTTTCAATCAGCCCCAGCATTTT. Its translation is CASSHGRTFNQPQHF.

There are a few counts of this clonotype. The chain uses TRBV3-1 and TRBJ2-7, with D possibly called TRBD1 or TRBD2 (5 bases each). Trimming removed 4 bases at V and 8 bases at J, with 15 bases between. The length of the CDR3 is 13 residues. Looked up from germline, CDR1 is LGHDT and CDR2 is YNNKEL (reference sequence). The CDR3 loop reads CASSPNDSGKQYF. In nucleotides, the CDR3 is TGTGCCAGCAGCCCAAATGACAGCGGAAAGCAGTACTTC.

This clonotype was seen at least ten times. This chain connects TRBV5-1 to TRBJ2-7; no clear D. In germline, CDR1 is SGHRS, CDR2 YFSETQ. V was pared by 4 bases and J by 1 base, with 9 bases between. This CDR3 is built from 13 residues. This CDR3 reads CASSIDPSYEQYF. CDR3 nucleotide sequence: TGCGCCAGCAGCATAGACCCGTCCTACGAGCAGTACTTC.

There are a few counts of this clonotype. The rearrangement links TRBV7-3 to TRBJ2-7; D is uncertain. The CDR3 loop spans 14 amino acids. V dropped 5 bases and J dropped 4 bases, with 15 bases sitting between them. CDR1 and CDR2 (germline): SGHTA, FQGTGA. In nucleotides, the CDR3 is TGTGCCAGCAGCCCCCGTAGCCGTTCTTACGAGCAGTACTTC. It is translated as CASSPRSRSYEQYF.

The sample holds a few counts of this clonotype. The chain uses TRBV7-2 and TRBJ2-7; D gene ambiguous. Between the trimmed V and J ends, which lost 4 bases and 2 bases, there was a span of 15 bases. There are 15 residues in the CDR3. Germline lookup yields CDR1 SGHTA and CDR2 FQGNSA. Written as DNA, the CDR3 is TGTGCCAGCAGCTCAGCAGGCACCCCAACCTACGAGCAGTACTTC. Translation gives CASSSAGTPTYEQYF.

This clonotype was observed a few times. This chain connects TRBV3-1 to TRBJ2-4, with TRBD2 matching over 15 bases. V gave up 4 bases and J gave up 0 bases; unmatched junction bases: 7. The CDR3 consists of 19 residues. Germline V gene lookup returns CDR1 LGHDT and CDR2 YNNKEL (reference sequence). Here the CDR3 DNA reads TGTGCCAGCAGCCCCCGGACTAGCGGGGGGGCCGTAGCCAAAAACATTCAGTACTTC. Translation gives CASSPRTSGGAVAKNIQYF.

This clonotype occurred many times. The chain is built from TRBV6-1 and TRBJ1-5; no firm D call. Looked up from germline, CDR1 is MNHNS and CDR2 is SASEGT. V was pared by 5 bases and J by 2 bases, with 10 bases between. The CDR3 is 14 amino acids. DNA of the CDR3: TGTGCCAGCAGTACGAACACGGGCAATCAGCCCCAGCATTTT. Its protein is CASSTNTGNQPQHF.

This clonotype has only a few counts. The rearrangement links TRBV19 to TRBJ1-2, with D uncertain. The length of the CDR3 is 13 residues. V was shortened by 8 bases and J by 1 base, with 11 bases between the two germline ends. The germline gives CDR1 LNHDA, CDR2 SQIVND (reference sequence). CDR3 bases: TGTGCCAGTTCAGCGGCTCTTAACTATGGCTACACCTTC. Its translation: CASSAALNYGYTF.

In the case of this clonotype: Because the CDR3 is missing its conserved closing phenylalanine or tryptophan, this is likely a read error. The J gene is TRBJ1-3, the V gene TRBV6-1; D gene ambiguous. V gave up 6 bases and J gave up 2 bases, with 5 bases separating them. CDR3 length: 12 residues. Per germline, CDR1 MNHNS and CDR2 SASEGT. CDR3 coding DNA: TGTGCCAGCAGCCAAACTGGAAACACCATATATTCT. Translating it yields CASSQTGNTIYS.

This clonotype has just a few counts. A much larger clone differs from this one at a single base, so this may be a read error. CDR3 residues: CASSLWGNTGELFF. The CDR3, as DNA: TGTGCCAGCAGCTTATGGGGGAACACCGGGGAGCTGTTTTTT. V gene TRBV7-8 combines with J gene TRBJ2-2; D is unresolved. Trimming cost V 2 bases and J 1 base, with 5 bases left between them. The germline V gene has CDR1 SGHVS and CDR2 FQNEAQ. The CDR3 spans 14 residues.

This clonotype was observed at least ten times. The V and J genes are TRBV28 and TRBJ1-2; 10 bases line up with TRBD1. Trimming cost V 6 bases and J 5 bases; bases outside gene matches: 6. The CDR3 runs 14 residues. Germline loops: CDR1 MDHEN, CDR2 SYDVKM. The CDR3 here is CASRRRDRGYGYTF. Written as DNA, the CDR3 is TGTGCCAGCAGGCGTCGGGACAGGGGATATGGCTACACCTTC.